A single sample gave rise to the 28 T cell receptor beta chains below, sequenced in a study of cytomegalovirus exposure and HLA in healthy donors. 13 Jbeta primers and 60 Vbeta primers were used for the PCR. The method was immunoSEQ multiplex PCR; TCRdb's version includes in-frame clones alone and lacks a portion of them. In the table there are some 140,000 clones, roughly three quarters of which are singletons. The specimen was PBMCs. The receptors come from a man aged 30-40 years in good health and CMV-seronegative.

The chain employs TRBV18 and TRBJ1-6, with TRBD1 matching over 7 bases. The CDR3 loop spans 15 amino acids. Germline CDR1 KGHSH, CDR2 LQKENI. After removal of 2 bases from V and 7 bases from J, the junction contained 5 bases not matched to a gene. The CDR3 coding sequence is TGTGCCAGCTCACCATTGGACAGGTCAAATTCACCCCTCCACTTT. Its translation: CASSPLDRSNSPLHF.

V and J are TRBV7-2 and TRBJ2-4; 9 nucleotides align to TRBD1. This CDR3 spans 14 amino acids. Germline CDR1 is SGHTA and CDR2 is FQGNSA. V dropped 1 base and J dropped 9; count of bases not matched to a gene: 4. CDR3 bases: TGTGCCAGCAGCTTAGGTCGACAGGGGGGCATTCAGTACTTC. This gives the protein CASSLGRQGGIQYF.

The chain couples TRBV15 to TRBJ1-1, with 8 bases lining up with TRBD1. J lost 1 base, V lost 3 bases, and 1 base had no gene match. Germline CDR1 reads LNHNV; CDR2 reads YYDKDF (reference sequence). This CDR3 spans 14 amino acids. CDR3 sequence reads: CATSSGQGNTEAFF. CDR3 sequence (DNA): TGTGCCACCAGCAGCGGACAGGGGAACACTGAAGCTTTCTTT.

This chain connects TRBV7-6 to TRBJ1-4; 8 positions match TRBD1. V gave up 4 bases and J gave up 11 bases; unmatched junction bases: 21. Germline V CDR1 and CDR2: SGHVS, FNYEAQ. The CDR3 sequence is 18 residues long. CDR3 in amino acids: CASSSKGTGRIIMKKLFF. The CDR3 DNA is TGTGCCAGCAGCTCAAAGGGGACAGGTAGGATAATAATGAAGAAACTGTTTTTT.

The gene calls are TRBV7-9 and TRBJ2-5; 8 nucleotides agree with TRBD2. The germline CDR1 and CDR2 sequences are SEHNR and FQNEAQ (reference sequence). The trim removed 4 bases at V and 4 bases at J, leaving 8 bases unmatched. The length of the CDR3 is 15 residues. This CDR3 is CASSWGGGGPETQYF. CDR3 nucleotides: TGTGCCAGCAGCTGGGGGGGCGGGGGGCCAGAGACCCAGTACTTC.

The table lists this clone with a count of one. The chain links TRBV2 to TRBJ1-5; tentatively, D is TRBD1 (6 bases). Germline V CDR1 and CDR2: SNHLY, FYNNEI. The CDR3 runs 14 residues. Trimming took off 5 bases at V and 5 bases at J, with 13 bases between the two ends. The CDR3 DNA reads as TGTGCCAGCAGTCTTACAGGGATCTATCAGCCCCAGCATTTT. Amino acids: CASSLTGIYQPQHF. Filled out from reference TRBV2 and TRBJ1-5, the complete variable domain reads EPEVTQTPSHQVTQMGQEVILRCVPISNHLYFYWYRQILGQKVEFLVSFYNNEISEKSEIFDDQFSVERPDGSNFTLKIRSTKLEDSAMYFCASSLTGIYQPQHFGDGTRLSIL.

The J gene is TRBJ2-3, the V gene TRBV5-4, with 10 positions matching TRBD2. Germline trimming cut 0 bases from V and 7 bases from J; bases unmatched to any gene: 11. Germline loops: CDR1 SGHNT, CDR2 YYREEE (reference sequence). The CDR3 loop spans 17 amino acids. The CDR3 nucleotides read TGTGCCAGCAGCTTGGCGGGGGCGGCTAGCGGGAGAAATACGCAGTATTTT. Its protein is CASSLAGAASGRNTQYF.

The count of this clone is one. The chain employs TRBV30 and TRBJ2-1; D call uncertain. Per germline, CDR1 GTSNPN and CDR2 SVGIG (reference sequence). The length of the CDR3 is 11 residues. V lost 0 bases and J lost 9, with 6 bases in between. CDR3 sequence: CAWSVSREQFF. Here the CDR3 DNA reads TGTGCCTGGAGTGTGAGCCGTGAGCAGTTCTTC.

This chain connects TRBV4-2 to TRBJ2-7; tentative D call: TRBD2 (5 bases). The germline V gene has CDR1 LGHNA and CDR2 YNFKEQ. The CDR3 consists of 14 residues. Trimming stripped 1 base from V and 4 bases from J, with 11 bases between. The CDR3 DNA is TGTGCCAGCAGCCAAGGGACGGGGAGATACGAGCAGTACTTC. Translating gives CASSQGTGRYEQYF.

The rearrangement links TRBV6-5 to TRBJ2-3; 9 bases line up with TRBD2. CDR3 length equals 13 residues. The germline V gene encodes CDR1 MNHEY and CDR2 SVGAGI. V lost 10 bases to trimming and J lost 6 bases; unmatched junction nucleotides: 8. The CDR3 spells CATRASGEDTQYF. CDR3 sequence (DNA): TGTGCCACCAGGGCTAGCGGGGAGGATACGCAGTATTTT.

The J gene is TRBJ1-5, the V gene TRBV28, with TRBD1 identical over 9 bases. The length of the CDR3 is 13 residues. V shed 8 bases, J shed 6 bases, and the junction held 5 bases outside the gene matches. CDR1 is MDHEN and CDR2 is SYDVKM in the germline V gene. The CDR3 region has the DNA TGTGCCAGCGGACAGGGGCGCGTTCAGCCCCAGCATTTT. This translates into CASGQGRVQPQHF.

This chain links TRBV6-6 with TRBJ2-3; tentative D call: TRBD2 (7 bases). Germline assignment: CDR1 MNHNY and CDR2 SVGAGI (reference sequence). The ends were cut back, 6 bases at V and 8 bases at J, with 18 bases in the middle. The CDR3 is 14 residues long. The CDR3 DNA reads as TGTGCCAGCAGGGGGGGGCTGGCCCGTGCTACGCAGTATTTT. Translating it yields CASRGGLARATQYF.

The V call is TRBV6-6, the J call TRBJ2-5, with a tentative D call TRBD2 (6 bases). The CDR3 runs 16 residues. Per germline, CDR1 MNHNY and CDR2 SVGAGI (reference sequence). Between the trimmed V and J ends, which lost 2 bases and 2 bases, there was a span of 15 bases. In DNA, the CDR3 is TGTGCCAGCAGTTACACCAGGAGACTAGTACAAGAGACCCAGTACTTC. As protein: CASSYTRRLVQETQYF.

The rearrangement uses TRBV5-1 and TRBJ2-5, with 7 bases fitting TRBD1. Germline V gene data show CDR1 as SGHRS and CDR2 as YFSETQ. J was trimmed by 5 bases and V by 1 base; bases with no gene match: 8. The CDR3 totals 15 residues. CDR3 in amino acids: CASSLSTTGWETQYF. DNA for the CDR3: TGCGCCAGCAGCTTGTCGACGACAGGGTGGGAGACCCAGTACTTC.

J is TRBJ2-1 and V is TRBV4-1, with TRBD2 matching 8 bases. This CDR3 comprises 15 residues. V lost 6 bases, J lost 6 bases, and 10 bases stayed unmatched. The germline CDR1 and CDR2 sequences are MGHRA and YSYEKL. The CDR3 sequence is CASRLSGARGNEQFF. In DNA form, the CDR3 reads TGCGCCAGCAGACTTAGCGGGGCCCGGGGCAATGAGCAGTTCTTC.

The chain couples TRBV28 to TRBJ2-7, with 7 bases fitting TRBD2. Germline V CDR1 and CDR2: MDHEN, SYDVKM. The CDR3 length is 13 residues. V was clipped by 7 bases and J by 7 bases; unmatched bases: 10. This CDR3 is CASKLGGVGEQYF. The CDR3 DNA reads TGTGCCAGCAAACTGGGAGGGGTGGGGGAGCAGTACTTC.

This clone was observed a handful of times. The chain uses TRBV5-4 and TRBJ2-7, with TRBD2 as a possible D gene (5 bases). Trimming took off 8 bases at V and 6 bases at J, with 21 bases between the two ends. Looked up from germline, CDR1 is SGHNT and CDR2 is YYREEE (reference sequence). CDR3 length: 14 amino acids. The DNA of the CDR3 is TGTGCCAGTACGCAAGGCGGGCCTGATGGCGAGCAGTACTTC. This sequence encodes CASTQGGPDGEQYF.

The chain couples TRBV6-1 to TRBJ2-2; 8 positions match TRBD2. The CDR3 is 14 residues long. Germline CDR1 reads MNHNS; CDR2 reads SASEGT. V was pared by 7 bases and J by 6 bases, with 7 bases of the junction left unmatched. CDR3 sequence (DNA): TGTGCCAGCAACAGCGGGAGTGAGGCCGGGGAGCTGTTTTTT. Translation gives CASNSGSEAGELFF.

DNA of the CDR3: TGTGCCATCAGACGACAGGGGGCGGGAAGCACAGATACGCAGTATTTT. This sequence encodes CAIRRQGAGSTDTQYF. The chain uses TRBV10-3 and TRBJ2-3, with TRBD1 identical over 10 bases. Germline-derived CDR1 and CDR2 are ENHRY and SYGVKD. After removal of 6 bases from V and 0 bases from J, the junction contained 6 bases not matched to a gene. The CDR3 covers 16 residues.

J is TRBJ2-5 and V is TRBV7-2, with 11 bases identical to TRBD2. With V trimmed by 5 bases and J by 5 bases, 13 bases remained unmatched. The CDR3 covers 17 residues. The germline V gene has CDR1 SGHTA and CDR2 FQGNSA. The chain's CDR3 is CASSQTFSGRARETQYF. For the CDR3, the DNA is TGTGCCAGCAGCCAGACCTTTAGCGGGAGGGCCAGGGAGACCCAGTACTTC.

V gene TRBV7-2 combines with J gene TRBJ1-2; tentatively, D is TRBD1 (6 bases). CDR3 size: 14 residues. Looked up from germline, CDR1 is SGHTA and CDR2 is FQGNSA. The ends were cut back, 1 base at V and 6 bases at J, with 12 bases in the middle. The CDR3 nucleotides read TGTGCCAGCAGCTTAGTCGAATGGGGGCATGGCTACACCTTC. Residues: CASSLVEWGHGYTF.

This rearrangement joins TRBV21-1 to TRBJ1-3; TRBD1, as called in the table, went unchecked against the DNA. TRBV21-1 is shown as a pseudogene. This CDR3 spans 14 amino acids. The CDR3 bases are TGTGCCAGCTGGGAGACAGGGGCTGGAAACACCATATATTTT. It translates to CASWETGAGNTIYF.

V is TRBV27 and J is TRBJ2-7; 8 bases line up with TRBD1. V lost 5 bases to trimming and J lost 5 bases; unmatched junction nucleotides: 11. The CDR3 consists of 15 residues. The germline V gene encodes CDR1 MNHEY and CDR2 SMNVEV (reference sequence). The CDR3, as DNA: TGTGCCAGCAGTAGCTGGACAGGGAGTAAGGACGAGCAGTACTTC. Its protein is CASSSWTGSKDEQYF.

The CDR3 nucleotides are TGTGCCAGCAGTCCCCGGGGAGCGAGAGATACGCAGTATTTT. It codes for CASSPRGARDTQYF. V gene TRBV6-6 combines with J gene TRBJ2-3; the D gene is possibly TRBD2 (5 bases). CDR1 and CDR2 (germline): MNHNY, SVGAGI (reference sequence). Trimming stripped 5 bases from V and 5 bases from J, with 14 bases between. This CDR3 contains 14 residues.

This sequence joins TRBV23-1 and TRBJ2-2, with D possibly matching TRBD1 (5 bases). TRBV23-1 is treated as an ORF (open reading frame) with a function not yet certain. The CDR3 runs to 16 residues. V was shortened by 11 bases and J by 1 base, with 20 bases between the two germline ends. The DNA for the CDR3 is TGCGCCCTCGAAGGGCGCACAGGTTGGAACACCGGGGAGCTGTTTTTT. Translated: CALEGRTGWNTGELFF.

J is TRBJ2-1 and V is TRBV11-3; the D gene is possibly TRBD2 (7 bases). The germline V gene has CDR1 SGHNT and CDR2 YENEEA. The CDR3 is 15 residues long. With 6 bases removed from V and 3 bases from J, the gap between germline ends came to 15 bases. The DNA of the CDR3 is TGTGCCAGCAGTGGGGGCGGGAGTGTCTACAATGAGCAGTTCTTC. Encoded protein: CASSGGGSVYNEQFF.

The chain joins TRBV6-1 to TRBJ2-5, with 8 nucleotides matching TRBD2. V lost 4 bases and J lost 1; bases outside the gene matches: 5. This CDR3 spans 15 amino acids. CDR1 is MNHNS and CDR2 is SASEGT in the germline V gene. The CDR3 loop reads CASSGLALLQETQYF. Here the CDR3 DNA reads TGTGCCAGCAGTGGACTAGCGTTACTCCAAGAGACCCAGTACTTC.

This chain joins TRBV27 and TRBJ2-7, with 8 bases identical to TRBD1. Trimming cost V 0 bases and J 1 base; bases outside gene matches: 8. The germline gives CDR1 MNHEY, CDR2 SMNVEV (reference sequence). The CDR3 consists of 17 residues. The CDR3 loop reads CASSLSPGGALSYEQYF. CDR3 coding DNA: TGTGCCAGCAGTTTATCCCCAGGGGGCGCGTTATCCTACGAGCAGTACTTC.